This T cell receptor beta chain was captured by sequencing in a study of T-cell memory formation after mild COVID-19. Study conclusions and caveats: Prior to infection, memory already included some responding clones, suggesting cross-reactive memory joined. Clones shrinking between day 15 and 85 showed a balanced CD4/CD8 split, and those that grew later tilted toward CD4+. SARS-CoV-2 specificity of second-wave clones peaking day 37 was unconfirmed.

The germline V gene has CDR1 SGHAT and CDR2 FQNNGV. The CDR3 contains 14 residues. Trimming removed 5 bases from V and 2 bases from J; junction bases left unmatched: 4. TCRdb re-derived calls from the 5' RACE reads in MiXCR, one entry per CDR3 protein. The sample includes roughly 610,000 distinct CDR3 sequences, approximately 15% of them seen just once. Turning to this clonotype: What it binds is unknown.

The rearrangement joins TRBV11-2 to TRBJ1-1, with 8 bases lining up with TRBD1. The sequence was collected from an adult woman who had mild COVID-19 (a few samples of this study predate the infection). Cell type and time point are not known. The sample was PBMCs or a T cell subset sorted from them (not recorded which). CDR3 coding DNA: TGTGCCAGCAGCCACGACAGGGGCAACACTGAAGCTTTCTTT. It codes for CASSHDRGNTEAFF.